Shown below are 9 T cell receptor beta chains from a single sample sequenced in a study of blood T cell repertoires in COVID-19. Sequenced by immunoSEQ multiplex PCR; TCRdb stores in-frame clones only, minus some. In the table there are 120,000 to 150,000 clones, around nine tenths of which are singletons. The sample comprised peripheral blood. These receptors came from a human donor in a cohort sampled during active COVID-19.

This chain links TRBV7-3 with TRBJ2-3; 11 positions agree with TRBD2. The CDR3 totals 15 residues. V gave up 5 bases and J gave up 5 bases; unmatched junction bases: 6. CDR1 and CDR2 (germline): SGHTA, FQGTGA. In DNA, the CDR3 is TGTGCCAGCAGCCTCTCGGGACTAGCGGAAGATACGCAGTATTTT. Its translation is CASSLSGLAEDTQYF.

The V call is TRBV25-1, the J call TRBJ2-7, with a possible D match to TRBD1 (5 bases). CDR1 MGHDK and CDR2 SYGVNS come from the germline V gene. The V end was cut by 5 bases, the J end by 5 bases, with 16 bases between. The CDR3 sequence is 14 residues long. The CDR3 here is CASSNAHRWDEQYF. CDR3 in DNA: TGTGCCAGCAGTAACGCCCACAGGTGGGACGAGCAGTACTTC.

Concerning this clone: Other DNA sequences in this sample translate to the same CDR3. The chain links TRBV3-1 (or the pseudogene TRBV3-2) to TRBJ1-5; TRBD1 matches 10 bases. CDR3 size: 15 residues. CDR1 LGHDT and CDR2 YNNKEL come from the germline V gene (reference sequence). The V and J ends lost 0 bases and 6 bases, in that order; junction bases with no gene match: 2. Here the CDR3 DNA reads TGTGCCAGCAGCCAAGATCGGACAGGGGGTCAGCCCCAGCATTTT. The encoded protein is CASSQDRTGGQPQHF.

The chain uses TRBV5-5 and TRBJ1-1, with 9 bases lining up with TRBD1. The CDR3 loop spans 17 amino acids. Germline assignment: CDR1 SGHKS and CDR2 YYEKEE (reference sequence). V was pared by 1 base and J by 0 bases, with 7 bases of the junction left unmatched. In nucleotides, the CDR3 is TGTGCCAGCAGCTTGATGTGGGACAGGGCCATGAACACTGAAGCTTTCTTT. Translating it yields CASSLMWDRAMNTEAFF.

The chain is built from TRBV4-3 and TRBJ2-1, with D unresolved. Germline V lookup: CDR1 LGHNA, CDR2 YSLEER. The ends were cut back, 0 bases at V and 4 bases at J, with 4 bases in the middle. CDR3 length: 13 amino acids. The CDR3 loop reads CASSQDYYNEQFF. CDR3 in DNA: TGCGCCAGCAGCCAAGACTATTACAATGAGCAGTTCTTC.

V and J are TRBV28 and TRBJ1-5; a weak D match, TRBD1 (5 bases). Trimming took 8 bases from V and 2 from J, leaving 10 bases between them. The CDR3 is made up of 13 amino acids. Germline lookup yields CDR1 MDHEN and CDR2 SYDVKM. The CDR3 region is CASRQLGNQPQHF. The CDR3 bases are TGTGCCAGCCGACAGCTTGGCAATCAGCCCCAGCATTTT.

The V and J genes are TRBV15 and TRBJ2-5, with 11 positions matching TRBD2. Trimming cost V 0 bases and J 5 bases; bases outside gene matches: 5. The CDR3 runs to 16 residues. Germline CDR1 reads LNHNV; CDR2 reads YYDKDF (reference sequence). The DNA for the CDR3 is TGTGCCACCAGCAGAGATCCAACTAGCGGGAGTGAGACCCAGTACTTC. The encoded protein is CATSRDPTSGSETQYF.

V is TRBV27 and J is TRBJ2-7; D is perhaps TRBD2 (8 bases). CDR1 is MNHEY and CDR2 is SMNVEV in the germline V gene (reference sequence). This CDR3 comprises 15 residues. V shed 10 bases and J shed 2 bases, with 21 bases lying between them. CDR3 DNA: TGTGCCACCGGAAAGGGGGCGGGGGGCCCCTACGAGCAGTACTTC. It codes for CATGKGAGGPYEQYF.

The chain joins TRBV7-9 to TRBJ2-2; weak D call: TRBD2 (5 bases). CDR1 is SEHNR and CDR2 is FQNEAQ in the germline V gene (reference sequence). This CDR3 region has 16 residues. V dropped 5 bases and J dropped 6 bases, with 19 bases sitting between them. CDR3 in amino acids: CASSVTRPPSPGELFF. Written as DNA, the CDR3 is TGTGCCAGCAGCGTAACTAGGCCCCCTAGCCCCGGGGAGCTGTTTTTT.